This TCR beta chain originates from a study of blood T cells in healthy people across ages. A second 7 to 11 cycle PCR used barcoded and J-beta primers. The authors tagged each cDNA molecule using a template-switch adaptor with 12 random nucleotides. TCRdb reprocessed the 5' RACE reads with MiXCR, giving one entry per CDR3 protein. The top ten hold around 11% of the sample, which has under 2 million distinct CDR3 sequences, about 35% seen once. They isolated at least 6.5 million PBMCs from each sample. The germline CDR1 and CDR2 sequences are SGDLS and YYNGEE. Trimming removed 3 bases at V and 0 bases at J, with 12 bases between. This CDR3 region has 16 residues. A note on this clonotype: Its antigen is as yet unknown.

Study-wide findings and caveats: Compared with aged donors, long-lived donors showed fewer expanded clones, suggesting selection.

The sequence derives from a woman aged 25 to 45 in good health. The sample consisted of blood. The V and J genes are TRBV9 and TRBJ1-4; no reliable D call. Here the CDR3 reads CASSGGVIATNEKLFF. CDR3 in DNA: TGTGCCAGCAGCGGAGGCGTAATCGCAACTAATGAAAAACTGTTTTTT.